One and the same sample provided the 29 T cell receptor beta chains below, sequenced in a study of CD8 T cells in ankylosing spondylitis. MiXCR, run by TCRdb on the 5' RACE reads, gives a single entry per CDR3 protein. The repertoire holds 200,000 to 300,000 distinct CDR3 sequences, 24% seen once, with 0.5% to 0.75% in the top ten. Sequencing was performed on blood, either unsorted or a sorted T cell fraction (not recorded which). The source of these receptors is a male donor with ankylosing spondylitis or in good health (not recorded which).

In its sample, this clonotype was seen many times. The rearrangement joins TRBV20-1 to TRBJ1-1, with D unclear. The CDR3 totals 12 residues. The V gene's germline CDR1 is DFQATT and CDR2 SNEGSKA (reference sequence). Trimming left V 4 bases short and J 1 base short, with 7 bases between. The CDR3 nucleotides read TGCAGTGCTACGGAGGGGAACACTGAAGCTTTCTTT. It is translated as CSATEGNTEAFF.

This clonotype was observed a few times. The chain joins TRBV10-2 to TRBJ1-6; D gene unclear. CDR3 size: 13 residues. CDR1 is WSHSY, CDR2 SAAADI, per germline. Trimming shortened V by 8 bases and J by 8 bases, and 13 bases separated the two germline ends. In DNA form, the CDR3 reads TGCGCCAGCTGTCCAGAGAAATATTCACCCCTCCACTTT. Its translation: CASCPEKYSPLHF.

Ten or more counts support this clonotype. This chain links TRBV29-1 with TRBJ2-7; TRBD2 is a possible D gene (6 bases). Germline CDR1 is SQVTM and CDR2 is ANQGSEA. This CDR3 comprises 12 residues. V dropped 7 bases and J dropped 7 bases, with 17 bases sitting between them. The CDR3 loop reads CSAQLTREEQYF. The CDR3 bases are TGCAGCGCGCAACTAACTCGGGAGGAGCAGTACTTC.

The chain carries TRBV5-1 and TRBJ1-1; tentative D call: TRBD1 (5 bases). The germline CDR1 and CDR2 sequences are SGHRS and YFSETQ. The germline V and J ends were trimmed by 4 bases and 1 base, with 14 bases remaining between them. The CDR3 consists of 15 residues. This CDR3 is CASSGSPGGNTEAFF. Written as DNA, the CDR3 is TGCGCCAGCAGCGGGAGCCCCGGGGGGAACACTGAAGCTTTCTTT.

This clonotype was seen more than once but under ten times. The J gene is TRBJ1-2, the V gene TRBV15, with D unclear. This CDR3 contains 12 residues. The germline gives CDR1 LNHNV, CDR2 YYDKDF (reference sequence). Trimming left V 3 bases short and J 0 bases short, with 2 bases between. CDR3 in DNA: TGTGCCACCAGCAGGGCTAACTATGGCTACACCTTC. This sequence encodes CATSRANYGYTF.

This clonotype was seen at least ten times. The CDR3 loop is CASSQTGEDAGELFF. The DNA of the CDR3 is TGTGCCAGCAGCCAGACAGGGGAGGATGCCGGGGAGCTGTTTTTT. The rearrangement joins TRBV12-3 or TRBV12-4 to TRBJ2-2; the match to TRBD1 covers 8 bases. The trim removed 6 bases at V and 6 bases at J, leaving 9 bases unmatched. The CDR3 totals 15 residues.

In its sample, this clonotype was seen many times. The CDR3 DNA sequence: TGTGCCTGGAGGCTCCCGGACAGGGGGAAAACCGGGGAGCTGTTTTTT. Amino acids: CAWRLPDRGKTGELFF. V and J are TRBV30 and TRBJ2-2; 10 bases fit TRBD1. Trimming cost V 3 bases and J 5 bases; bases outside gene matches: 9. Germline V gives CDR1 GTSNPN, CDR2 SVGIG (reference sequence). There are 16 residues in the CDR3.

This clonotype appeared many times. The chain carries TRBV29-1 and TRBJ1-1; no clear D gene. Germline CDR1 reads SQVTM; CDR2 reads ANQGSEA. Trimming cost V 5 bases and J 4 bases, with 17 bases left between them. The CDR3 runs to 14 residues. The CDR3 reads CSVRLLETSTEAFF. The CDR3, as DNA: TGCAGCGTTCGTTTGCTGGAGACCAGCACTGAAGCTTTCTTT.

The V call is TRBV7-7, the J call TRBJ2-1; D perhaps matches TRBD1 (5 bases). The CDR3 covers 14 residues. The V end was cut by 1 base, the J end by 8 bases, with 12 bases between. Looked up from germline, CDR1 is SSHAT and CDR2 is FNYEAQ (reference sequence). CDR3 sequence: CASSLGAGLDEQFF. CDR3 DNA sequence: TGTGCCAGCAGCTTAGGAGCAGGGTTGGATGAGCAGTTCTTC.

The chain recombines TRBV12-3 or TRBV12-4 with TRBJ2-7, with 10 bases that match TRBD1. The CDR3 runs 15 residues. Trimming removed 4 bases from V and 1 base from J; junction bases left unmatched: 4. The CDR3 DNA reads TGTGCCAGCAGTTCGACAGGGGGCCTTTCCTACGAGCAGTACTTC. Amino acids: CASSSTGGLSYEQYF.

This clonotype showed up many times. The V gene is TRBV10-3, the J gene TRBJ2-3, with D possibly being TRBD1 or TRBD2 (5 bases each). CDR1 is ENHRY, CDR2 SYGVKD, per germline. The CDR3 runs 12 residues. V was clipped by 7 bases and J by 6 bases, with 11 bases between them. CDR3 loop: CAIKPEGDTQYF. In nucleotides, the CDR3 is TGTGCCATCAAACCCGAGGGGGATACGCAGTATTTT.

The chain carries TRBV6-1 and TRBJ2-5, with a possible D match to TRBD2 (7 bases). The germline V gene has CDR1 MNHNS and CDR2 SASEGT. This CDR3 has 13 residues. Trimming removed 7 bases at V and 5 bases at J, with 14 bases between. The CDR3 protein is CASKSGGVETQYF. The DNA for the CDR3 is TGTGCCAGCAAGTCGGGGGGCGTTGAGACCCAGTACTTC.

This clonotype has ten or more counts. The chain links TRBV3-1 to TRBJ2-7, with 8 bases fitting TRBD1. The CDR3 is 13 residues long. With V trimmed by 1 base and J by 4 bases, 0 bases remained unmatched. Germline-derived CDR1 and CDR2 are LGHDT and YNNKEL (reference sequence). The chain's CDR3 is CASSQGTGYEQYF. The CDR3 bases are TGTGCCAGCAGCCAAGGGACAGGGTACGAGCAGTACTTC.

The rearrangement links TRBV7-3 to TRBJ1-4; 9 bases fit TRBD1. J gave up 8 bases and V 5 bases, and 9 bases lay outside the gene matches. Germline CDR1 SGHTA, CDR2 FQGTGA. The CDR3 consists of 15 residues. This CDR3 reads CASSPLTGGGEKLFF. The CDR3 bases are TGTGCCAGCAGCCCTCTCACAGGGGGCGGGGAAAAACTGTTTTTT.

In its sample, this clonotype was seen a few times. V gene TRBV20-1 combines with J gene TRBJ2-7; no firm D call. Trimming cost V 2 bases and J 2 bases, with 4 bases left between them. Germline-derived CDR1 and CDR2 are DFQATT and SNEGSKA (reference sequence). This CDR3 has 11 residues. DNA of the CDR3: TGCAGTGCTAGAACACCCTACGAGCAGTACTTC. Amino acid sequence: CSARTPYEQYF.

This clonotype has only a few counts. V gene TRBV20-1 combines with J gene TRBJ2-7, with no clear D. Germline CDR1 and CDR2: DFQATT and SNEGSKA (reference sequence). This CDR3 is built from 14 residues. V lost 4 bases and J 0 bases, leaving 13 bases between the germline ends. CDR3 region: CSATRTQDSYEQYF. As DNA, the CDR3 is TGCAGTGCTACCCGGACCCAAGACTCCTACGAGCAGTACTTC.

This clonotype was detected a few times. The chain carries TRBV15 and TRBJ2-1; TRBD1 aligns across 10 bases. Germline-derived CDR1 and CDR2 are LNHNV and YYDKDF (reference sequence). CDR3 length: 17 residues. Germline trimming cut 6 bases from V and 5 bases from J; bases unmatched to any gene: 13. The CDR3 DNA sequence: TGTGCCACCAGGACGAGCCCCGGGACAGGGGATGACAATGAGCAGTTCTTC. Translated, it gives CATRTSPGTGDDNEQFF.

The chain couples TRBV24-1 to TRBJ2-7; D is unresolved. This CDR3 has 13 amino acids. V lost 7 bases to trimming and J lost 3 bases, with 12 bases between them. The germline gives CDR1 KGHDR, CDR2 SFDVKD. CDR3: CATSSASLYEQYF. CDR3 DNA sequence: TGTGCCACCAGCTCGGCGTCCCTCTACGAGCAGTACTTC.

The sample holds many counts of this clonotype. The CDR3 region is CASSLETGGPYEQYF. As DNA, the CDR3 is TGTGCCAGCAGTTTAGAGACAGGGGGCCCCTACGAGCAGTACTTC. The chain employs TRBV12-3 or TRBV12-4 and TRBJ2-7; 10 nucleotides line up with TRBD1. The junction had 2 bases not matched to a gene; V was cut back by 1 base and J by 2 bases. CDR3 length: 15 amino acids.

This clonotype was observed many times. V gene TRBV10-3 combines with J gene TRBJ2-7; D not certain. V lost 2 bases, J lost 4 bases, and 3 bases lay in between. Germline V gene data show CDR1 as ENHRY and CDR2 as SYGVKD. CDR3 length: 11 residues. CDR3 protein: CAISEGYEQYF. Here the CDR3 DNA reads TGTGCCATCAGTGAGGGTTACGAGCAGTACTTC.

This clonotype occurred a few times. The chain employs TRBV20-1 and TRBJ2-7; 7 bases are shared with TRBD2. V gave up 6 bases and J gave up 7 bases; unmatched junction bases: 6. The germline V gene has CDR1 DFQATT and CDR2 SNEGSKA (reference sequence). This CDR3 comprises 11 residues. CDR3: CSASGVREQYF. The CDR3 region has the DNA TGCAGTGCAAGCGGGGTCCGGGAGCAGTACTTC.

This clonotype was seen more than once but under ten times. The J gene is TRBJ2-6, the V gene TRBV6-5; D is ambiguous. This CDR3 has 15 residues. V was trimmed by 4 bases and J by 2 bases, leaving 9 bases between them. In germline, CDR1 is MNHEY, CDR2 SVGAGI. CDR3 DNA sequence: TGTGCCAGCAGTTCCCGTAGGCCTGGGGCCAACGTCCTGACTTTC. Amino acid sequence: CASSSRRPGANVLTF.

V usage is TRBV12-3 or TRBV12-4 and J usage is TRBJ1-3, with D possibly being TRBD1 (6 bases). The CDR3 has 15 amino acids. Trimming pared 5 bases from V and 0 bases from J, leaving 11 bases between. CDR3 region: CASSTRGDSGNTIYF. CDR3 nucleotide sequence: TGTGCCAGCAGTACAAGGGGGGACTCTGGAAACACCATATATTTT.

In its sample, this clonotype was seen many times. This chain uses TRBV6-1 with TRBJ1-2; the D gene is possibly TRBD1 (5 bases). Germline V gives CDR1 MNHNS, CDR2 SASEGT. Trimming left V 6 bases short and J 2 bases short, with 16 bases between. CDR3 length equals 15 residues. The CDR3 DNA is TGTGCCAGCAGCCAGGGCGGCCAGCTGAACTATGGCTACACCTTC. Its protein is CASSQGGQLNYGYTF.

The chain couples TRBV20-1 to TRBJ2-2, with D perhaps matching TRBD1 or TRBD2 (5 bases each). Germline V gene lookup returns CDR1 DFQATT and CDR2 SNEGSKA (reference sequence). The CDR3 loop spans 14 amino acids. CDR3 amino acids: CSAEGRANTGELFF. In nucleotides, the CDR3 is TGCAGCGCCGAGGGACGGGCGAACACCGGGGAGCTGTTTTTT.

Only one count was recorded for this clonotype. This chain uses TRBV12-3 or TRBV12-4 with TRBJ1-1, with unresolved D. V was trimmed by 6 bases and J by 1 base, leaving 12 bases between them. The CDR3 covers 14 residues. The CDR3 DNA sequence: TGTGCCAGCAGGCCGGTGGGGTGGAACACTGAAGCTTTCTTT. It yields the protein CASRPVGWNTEAFF.

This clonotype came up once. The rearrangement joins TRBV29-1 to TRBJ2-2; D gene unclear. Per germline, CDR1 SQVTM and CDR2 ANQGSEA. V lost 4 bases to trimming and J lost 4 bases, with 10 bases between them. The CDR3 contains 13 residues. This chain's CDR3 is CSVGWRTTGELFF. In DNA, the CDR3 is TGCAGCGTTGGATGGCGGACCACCGGGGAGCTGTTTTTT.

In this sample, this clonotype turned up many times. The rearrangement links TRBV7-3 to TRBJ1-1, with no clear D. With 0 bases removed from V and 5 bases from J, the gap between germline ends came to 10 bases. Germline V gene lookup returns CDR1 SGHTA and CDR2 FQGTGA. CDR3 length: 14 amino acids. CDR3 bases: TGTGCCAGCAGCTTAACGATTGGAATGACTGAAGCTTTCTTT. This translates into CASSLTIGMTEAFF.

In DNA, the CDR3 is TGCAGCGTTAAGGCCCGGGGACCCCAAGAGACCCAGTACTTC. It translates to CSVKARGPQETQYF. The gene calls are TRBV29-1 and TRBJ2-5; D may correspond to TRBD1 or TRBD2 (5 bases each). In germline, CDR1 is SQVTM, CDR2 ANQGSEA. V lost 5 bases and J 1 base, leaving 14 bases between the germline ends. The CDR3 sequence is 14 residues long.